Listed below are T cell receptor beta chains from one sample, sequenced in a study of blood T cell repertoires in COVID-19. The repertoire was sequenced with immunoSEQ multiplex PCR; TCRdb's copy has only in-frame clones and lacks some. Of under 20,000 clones in the sample, 77% are singletons; the top ten hold about 15%. Sequenced sample: peripheral blood. The receptors stem from a man in his 70s with COVID-19, enrolled during active disease. The CDR3 runs from the conserved cysteine through the conserved F or W. D genes are given only for firm matches. Size is stated for part of the rows, as once, few or many counts, or as a class when the clone is expanded.

>TRBV3-1/TRBV3-2|NA|TRBJ1-4|NA
CASSHLGAGPNEKLFF
TGTGCCAGCAGCCACTTGGGGGCAGGGCCTAATGAAAAACTGTTTTTT
>TRBV7-2|few|TRBJ2-2|TRBD2
CASSQSGGFNTGELFF
TGTGCCAGCAGCCAAAGCGGGGGCTTCAACACCGGGGAGCTGTTTTTT
>TRBV7-2|NA|TRBJ1-1|NA
CASSLVAGGEAFF
TGTGCCAGCAGCTTAGTGGCAGGAGGAGAGGCTTTCTTT
>TRBV5-1|NA|TRBJ2-1|NA
CASSLVGGAPYNEQFF
TGCGCCAGCAGCTTGGTCGGCGGGGCGCCCTACAATGAGCAGTTCTTC
>TRBV27|NA|TRBJ2-7|TRBD1
CASSRPTGYEQYF
TGTGCCAGCAGCCGACCGACAGGGTACGAGCAGTACTTC
>TRBV11-2|few|TRBJ2-1|NA
CASSLTTYLNEQFF
TGTGCCAGCAGCCTTACGACTTATTTGAATGAGCAGTTCTTC
>TRBV6-2/TRBV6-3|NA|TRBJ2-1|TRBD2
CASSLAGAYNEQFF
TGTGCCAGCAGCCTAGCGGGGGCCTACAATGAGCAGTTCTTC
>TRBV9|NA|TRBJ1-2|NA
CASSPTGVVSGYTF
TGTGCCAGCAGCCCGACCGGGGTGGTCTCTGGCTACACCTTC
>TRBV7-9|large|TRBJ1-3|NA
CASSLTAASGNTIYF
TGTGCCAGCAGCTTGACCGCAGCGTCGGGAAACACCATATATTTT
>TRBV9|NA|TRBJ1-5|NA
CASSVDPGITQPQHF
TGTGCCAGCAGCGTAGATCCGGGGATCACTCAGCCCCAGCATTTT
>TRBV4-1|NA|TRBJ2-1|TRBD2
CASSRAQRGGGYEQFF
TGCGCCAGCAGTCGCGCCCAGCGGGGGGGCGGCTATGAGCAGTTCTTC
>TRBV5-5|NA|TRBJ1-3|NA
CASSGDQGRGNTIYF
TGTGCCAGCAGCGGGGATCAGGGTCGTGGAAACACCATATATTTT
>TRBV6-5|NA|TRBJ1-4|TRBD1
CASRQGQSEKLFF
TGTGCCAGCAGACAGGGACAGTCTGAAAAACTGTTTTTT
>TRBV30|medium-sized|TRBJ1-1|TRBD1
CAWRDRSVNTEAFF
TGTGCCTGGAGGGACAGGTCCGTGAACACTGAAGCTTTCTTT
>TRBV25-1|NA|TRBJ1-2|TRBD1
CASSDRGYGYTF
TGTGCCAGCAGTGACAGGGGGTATGGCTACACCTTC
>TRBV4-1|NA|TRBJ1-4|NA
CASSQGLSRARPNEKLFF
TGCGCCAGCAGCCAAGGGTTGTCTCGCGCCAGGCCTAATGAAAAACTGTTTTTT
>TRBV4-1|NA|TRBJ1-4|NA
CASSQEAAPVYEKLFF
TGCGCCAGCAGCCAAGAGGCGGCCCCCGTCTACGAAAAACTGTTTTTT
>TRBV4-3|NA|TRBJ1-1|NA
CASSQDRNRAPFNTEAFF
TGCGCCAGCAGCCAAGATCGGAACAGGGCCCCTTTTAACACTGAAGCTTTCTTT
>TRBV5-1|NA|TRBJ2-7|NA
CASSPGQPSSYEQYF
TGCGCCAGCAGCCCTGGACAGCCAAGTTCCTACGAGCAGTACTTC
>TRBV27|few|TRBJ2-4|NA
CASSLGLQNIQYF
TGTGCCAGCAGCCTGGGACTCCAAAACATTCAGTACTTC
>TRBV5-1|few|TRBJ1-2|NA
CASSLAGGREGTDYGYTF
TGCGCCAGCAGCTTGGCCGGGGGCAGGGAGGGTACGGACTATGGCTACACCTTC
>TRBV27|NA|TRBJ2-1|TRBD2
CASSLRIGLAGTYNEQFF
TGTGCCAGCAGTTTACGGATCGGACTAGCGGGAACCTACAATGAGCAGTTCTTC
>TRBV4-3|NA|TRBJ2-1|NA
CASSQGGPSYNEQFF
TGCGCCAGCAGCCAAGGGGGGCCCTCCTACAATGAGCAGTTCTTC
>TRBV10-3|NA|TRBJ2-7|TRBD1
CAISQQGQGSDEQYF
TGTGCCATCAGTCAACAGGGACAGGGTAGTGACGAGCAGTACTTC
>TRBV7-9|once|TRBJ1-5|NA
CASSFADSNQPQHF
TGTGCCAGCAGCTTTGCAGATAGCAATCAGCCCCAGCATTTT
>TRBV4-1|NA|TRBJ2-7|TRBD2
CARSGRDSGGYSSYEQYF
TGCGCCCGCAGCGGCCGGGACTCCGGGGGGTACAGCTCCTACGAGCAGTACTTC
>TRBV27|NA|TRBJ1-4|TRBD1
CASSPRQGHVEKLFF
TGTGCCAGCAGTCCCAGACAGGGGCATGTAGAAAAACTGTTTTTT
>TRBV25-1|few|TRBJ2-1|NA
CASSGMGGGLSYNEQFF
TGTGCCAGCAGTGGGATGGGGGGGGGCCTCTCCTACAATGAGCAGTTCTTC
>TRBV11-3|few|TRBJ1-1|NA
CASSAQGSRTEAFF
TGTGCCAGCAGCGCACAGGGATCTCGCACTGAAGCTTTCTTT
>TRBV5-1|NA|TRBJ2-1|TRBD2
CASSLASGTHNEQFF
TGCGCCAGCAGCTTGGCAAGCGGGACCCACAATGAGCAGTTCTTC
>TRBV27|NA|TRBJ2-4|TRBD1
CASSFLSDRAQYF
TGTGCCAGCAGTTTTCTGTCCGACAGGGCTCAGTACTTC
>TRBV27|NA|TRBJ1-4|NA
CASSFEATAAKLFF
TGTGCCAGCAGTTTTGAGGCGACAGCCGCAAAACTGTTTTTT
>TRBV4-1|NA|TRBJ1-2|NA
CASSQLGSYGYTF
TGCGCCAGCAGCCAACTGGGGAGCTATGGCTACACCTTC
>TRBV7-2|NA|TRBJ2-7|TRBD2
CASSLSSGGYQYF
TGTGCCAGCAGCTTATCTAGCGGGGGATACCAGTACTTC
>TRBV5-1|NA|TRBJ2-7|TRBD1
CASSKRQGNLYEQYF
TGCGCCAGCAGCAAACGACAGGGAAATCTATACGAGCAGTACTTC